The sequence of this T cell receptor (beta chain) was determined in a study of blood T cell repertoires in COVID-19 (dated by TCRdb to 2018 to 2020). For context, the study as a whole: Samples from collaborators originated in the United States, Italy and Spain and spanned both the acute and convalescent phases of COVID-19. The prospective study material was composed of cDNA or gDNA derived from T cells, B-cell-depleted T cells, or PBMCs. The dataset comprised deeply sampled blood TCRbeta repertoires from subjects exposed to, actively infected with, or recovered from COVID-19. The repertoires were released in a freely available public database meant as a resource for research on the immune response to SARS-CoV-2. The samples were drawn from the first 160 participants of the ongoing ImmuneRACE study and from 1,254 subjects provided by 6 global collaborators. A de-identified subject ID, COVID-19 status, age in years and sex were almost always included in the sample metadata. Where HLA class I and class II types were available, the types were taken from metadata supplied by the sample provider, not from assay-based typing.

TCRbeta CDR3 regions were amplified from genomic DNA by means of the immunoSEQ Assay, a bias-controlled multiplex PCR. As for how the authors treated the data: Nucleated cell counts per sample were estimated from amplification of reference gene primers within the assay. To quantify the absolute abundance of each unique TCRbeta CDR3 rearrangement, sequence reads were collapsed and filtered. For each sample, productive Simpson clonality was calculated as the square root of Simpson's diversity index over productive rearrangements. As stored in TCRdb, this immuneACCESS dataset retains in-frame rearrangements with V and J assigned. A fraction of the clones does not appear; measured against another copy, unresolved V genes explain less than half of the discrepancy, and the remainder lacks a known reason. V and J calls and clone size are those listed in that table; D and trimming were worked out from the DNA. A total of roughly 100,000 clones appear in this sample, roughly four fifths of them only once. The top ten clonotypes cover 15% of the sample.

CDR3 length: 14 amino acids, cysteine to phenylalanine. Only the CDR3 part of the read is kept: 42 bases, read in frame from the first base. V and J are truncated by 4 bases and 6 bases respectively, leaving an intervening sequence of 14 bases. CDR1 SGHKS and CDR2 YYEKEE are derived from the germline V gene (reference sequence). For this clone: Its antigen is not yet known. Base qualities are not provided; no much larger clone lies one nucleotide away.

On the study overall, not on this receptor specifically: The amount of clinical and demographic metadata varied by source and participant and was provided uncurated.

The collaborating institutions used their own protocols to collect whole blood in K2EDTA tubes. For TCRbeta analysis, collaborator samples were shipped as frozen whole blood, as isolated PBMCs, or as DNA extracted from either sample type. The chain is encoded by TRBV5-5 joined to TRBJ2-4; TRBD1 could be the D gene, as 6 bases match. Sequenced: peripheral blood. This receptor was identified in a woman older than 75 with acute or convalescent COVID-19. The DNA sequence reads TGTGCCAGCAGCCTTGGGACATCCTTAAACATTCAGTACTTC. It specifies CASSLGTSLNIQYF.